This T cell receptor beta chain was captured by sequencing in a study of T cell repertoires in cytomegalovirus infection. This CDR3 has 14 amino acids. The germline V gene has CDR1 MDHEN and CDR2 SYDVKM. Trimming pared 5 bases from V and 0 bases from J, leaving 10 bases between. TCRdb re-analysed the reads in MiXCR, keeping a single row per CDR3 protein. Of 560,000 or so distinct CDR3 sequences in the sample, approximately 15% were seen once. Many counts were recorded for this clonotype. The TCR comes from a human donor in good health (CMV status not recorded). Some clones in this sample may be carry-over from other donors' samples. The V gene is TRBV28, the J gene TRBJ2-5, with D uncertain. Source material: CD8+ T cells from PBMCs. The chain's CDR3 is CASSLMDDQETQYF. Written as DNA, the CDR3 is TGTGCCAGCAGTCTTATGGACGACCAAGAGACCCAGTACTTC. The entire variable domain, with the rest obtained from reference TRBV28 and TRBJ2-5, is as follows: DVKVTQSSRYLVKRTGEKVFLECVQDMDHENMFWYRQDPGLGLRLIYFSYDVKMKEKGDIPEGYSVSREKKERFSLILESASTNQTSMYLCASSLMDDQETQYFGPGTRLLVL.